This is a list of T cell receptor beta chains from one sample in a study of spatial heterogeneity in lung cancer. Using its own MiXCR run on the 5' RACE reads, TCRdb lists one record per CDR3 protein. The sample comprises about 47,000 distinct CDR3 sequences, approximately 10% of which are singletons, and approximately 42% rests with the top ten. This sample comprised PBMCs, obtained at surgery. These receptors were taken from a female donor with early-stage non-small cell lung cancer. The CDR3 runs from the conserved cysteine through the conserved F or W. The order of the fields is J gene, clone size, V gene, D gene, CDR3 DNA, CDR3 protein. D genes are given only for firm matches. Size values are once, few and many counts, or a class for expanded clones, and some rows have none.

j_call: TRBJ2-3; clone_size: few; v_call: TRBV5-1; d_call: .; cdr3_nt: TGCGCCAGCAGCAAACAGGGAATTTACGATACGCAGTATTTT; cdr3_aa: CASSKQGIYDTQYF
j_call: TRBJ2-2; clone_size: many; v_call: TRBV2; d_call: .; cdr3_nt: TGTGCCAGCAGCGAGGTTCGCGCCGGGGAGCTGTTTTTT; cdr3_aa: CASSEVRAGELFF
j_call: TRBJ2-3; clone_size: few; v_call: TRBV7-9; d_call: .; cdr3_nt: TGTGCCAGCAGCTTTATGGGAGGTACGCAGTATTTT; cdr3_aa: CASSFMGGTQYF
j_call: TRBJ2-2; clone_size: .; v_call: TRBV12-3/TRBV12-4; d_call: .; cdr3_nt: TGTGCCAGCAGTTTAGCCCGGCGTAGCGGGAACACCGGGGAGCTGTTTTTT; cdr3_aa: CASSLARRSGNTGELFF
j_call: TRBJ2-7; clone_size: .; v_call: TRBV12-3/TRBV12-4; d_call: .; cdr3_nt: TGTGCCAGCAGGATCTCGGATCCATTAACCGAGCAGTACTTC; cdr3_aa: CASRISDPLTEQYF
j_call: TRBJ2-7; clone_size: few; v_call: TRBV30; d_call: TRBD2; cdr3_nt: TGTGCCTGGAGTGTACCCTGGACTAGCGAACCTGGGGAGCAGTACTTC; cdr3_aa: CAWSVPWTSEPGEQYF
j_call: TRBJ1-2; clone_size: many; v_call: TRBV27; d_call: .; cdr3_nt: TGTGCCACCCGGACCCTCGCAGGCTACACCTTC; cdr3_aa: CATRTLAGYTF
j_call: TRBJ1-2; clone_size: few; v_call: TRBV12-5; d_call: .; cdr3_nt: TGTGCTAGTGGCACTTGGGGTAACTATGGCTACACCTTC; cdr3_aa: CASGTWGNYGYTF
j_call: TRBJ2-2; clone_size: .; v_call: TRBV4-3; d_call: .; cdr3_nt: TGCGCCAGCAGCCAAGACCCGGCGAACACCGGGGAGCTGTTTTTT; cdr3_aa: CASSQDPANTGELFF
j_call: TRBJ2-6; clone_size: .; v_call: TRBV4-2; d_call: TRBD1; cdr3_nt: TGTGCCAGCAGCCAAAAGGAGGGACAGGGTACTGGGGCCAACGTCCTGACTTTC; cdr3_aa: CASSQKEGQGTGANVLTF
j_call: TRBJ1-5; clone_size: .; v_call: TRBV20-1; d_call: TRBD1; cdr3_nt: TGCAGTGCTAGCCCCCGACAGGGGGCCGATCAGCCCCAGCATTTT; cdr3_aa: CSASPRQGADQPQHF
j_call: TRBJ1-6; clone_size: few; v_call: TRBV5-1; d_call: .; cdr3_nt: TGCGCCAGCAGCTTGGAGGACAATGCTTCACCCCTCCACTTT; cdr3_aa: CASSLEDNASPLHF
j_call: TRBJ2-6; clone_size: .; v_call: TRBV6-5; d_call: .; cdr3_nt: TGTGCCAGCAGTCAAGTAATAAGCTCTGGGGCCAACGTCCTGACTTTC; cdr3_aa: CASSQVISSGANVLTF
j_call: TRBJ2-3; clone_size: many; v_call: TRBV29-1; d_call: .; cdr3_nt: TGCAGCGTTATCGAGGACCCGATATTTCTCACAGATACGCAGTATTTT; cdr3_aa: CSVIEDPIFLTDTQYF